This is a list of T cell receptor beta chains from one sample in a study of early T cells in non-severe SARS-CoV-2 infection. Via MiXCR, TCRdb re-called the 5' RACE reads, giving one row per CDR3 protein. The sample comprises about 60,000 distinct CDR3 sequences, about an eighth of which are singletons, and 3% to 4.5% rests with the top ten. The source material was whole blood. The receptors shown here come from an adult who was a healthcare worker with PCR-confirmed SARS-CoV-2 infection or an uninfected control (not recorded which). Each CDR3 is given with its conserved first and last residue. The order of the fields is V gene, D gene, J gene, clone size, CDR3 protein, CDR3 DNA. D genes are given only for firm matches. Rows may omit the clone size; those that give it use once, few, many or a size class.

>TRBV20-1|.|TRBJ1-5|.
CSAREDMDQPQHF
TGCAGTGCTAGAGAAGACATGGATCAGCCCCAGCATTTT
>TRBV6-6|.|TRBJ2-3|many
CASSYSRRGTDTQYF
TGTGCCAGCAGTTACTCGAGGCGCGGGACAGATACGCAGTATTTT
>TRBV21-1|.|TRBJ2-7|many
CASSKDFNSYEQYF
TGTGCCAGCAGCAAAGACTTTAACTCCTACGAGCAGTACTTC
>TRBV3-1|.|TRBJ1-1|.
CASSRGATTEAFF
TGTGCCAGCAGCCGGGGGGCGACCACTGAAGCTTTCTTT
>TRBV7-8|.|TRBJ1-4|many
CASRQPADGNEKLFF
TGTGCCAGCAGGCAACCAGCTGACGGGAATGAAAAACTGTTTTTT
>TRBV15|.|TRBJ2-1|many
CATSRDRSNEQFF
TGTGCCACCAGCAGAGATCGGAGCAATGAGCAGTTCTTC
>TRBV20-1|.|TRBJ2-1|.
CSAAPGRNEQFF
TGCAGTGCTGCCCCAGGCCGCAATGAGCAGTTCTTC
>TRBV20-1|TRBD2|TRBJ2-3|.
CSARDQGTSGRHQTTDTQYF
TGCAGTGCTAGAGATCAGGGGACTAGCGGGAGGCACCAGACGACAGATACGCAGTATTTT
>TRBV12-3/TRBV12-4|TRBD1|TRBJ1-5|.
CASSSDRVSNQPQHF
TGTGCCAGCAGTTCTGACAGGGTAAGCAATCAGCCCCAGCATTTT
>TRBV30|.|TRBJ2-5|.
CAWSVNQETQYF
TGTGCCTGGAGTGTTAATCAAGAGACCCAGTACTTC
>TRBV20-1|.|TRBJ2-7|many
CSARGWTEAYEQYF
TGCAGTGCTAGAGGGTGGACAGAAGCCTACGAGCAGTACTTC
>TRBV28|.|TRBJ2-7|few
CASSPGGAYEQYF
TGTGCCAGCAGTCCCGGCGGAGCCTACGAGCAGTACTTC
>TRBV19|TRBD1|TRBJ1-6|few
CASTGQHNSPLHF
TGTGCCAGTACGGGACAGCATAATTCACCCCTCCACTTT
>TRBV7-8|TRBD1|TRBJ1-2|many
CASSLVHPKSRDRGKHYGYTF
TGTGCCAGCAGCTTAGTTCATCCAAAGTCCCGGGACAGAGGGAAGCACTATGGCTACACCTTC
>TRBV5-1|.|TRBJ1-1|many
CASSLHGPADTEAFF
TGCGCCAGCAGCTTACACGGACCTGCGGACACTGAAGCTTTCTTT
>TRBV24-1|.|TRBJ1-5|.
CATSDGGLNQPQHF
TGTGCCACCAGTGATGGGGGCTTAAATCAGCCCCAGCATTTT
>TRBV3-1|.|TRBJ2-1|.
CASSQRHANEQFF
TGTGCCAGCAGCCAACGACACGCTAATGAGCAGTTCTTC